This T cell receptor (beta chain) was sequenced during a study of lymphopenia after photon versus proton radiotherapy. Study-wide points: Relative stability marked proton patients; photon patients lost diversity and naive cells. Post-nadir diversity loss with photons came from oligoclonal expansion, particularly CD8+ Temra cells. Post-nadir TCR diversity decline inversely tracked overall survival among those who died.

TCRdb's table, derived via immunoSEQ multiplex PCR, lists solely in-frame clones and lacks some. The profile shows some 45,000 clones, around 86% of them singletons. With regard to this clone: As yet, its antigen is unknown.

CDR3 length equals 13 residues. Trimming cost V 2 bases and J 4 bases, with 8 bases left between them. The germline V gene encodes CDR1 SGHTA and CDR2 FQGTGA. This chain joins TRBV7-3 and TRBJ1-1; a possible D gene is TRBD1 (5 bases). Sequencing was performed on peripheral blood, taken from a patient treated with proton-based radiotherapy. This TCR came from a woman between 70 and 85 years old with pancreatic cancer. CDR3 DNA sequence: TGTGCCAGCAGCTTACGACAGTCCACTGAAGCTTTCTTT. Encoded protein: CASSLRQSTEAFF. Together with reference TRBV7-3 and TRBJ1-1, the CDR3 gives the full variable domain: GAGVSQTPSNKVTEKGKYVELRCDPISGHTALYWYRQSLGQGPEFLIYFQGTGAADDSGLPNDRFFAVRPEGSVSTLKIQRTERGDSAVYLCASSLRQSTEAFFGQGTRLTVV.